Presented here are 7 T cell receptor beta chains from one specimen sequenced in a study of blood T cell repertoires in COVID-19. The method was immunoSEQ multiplex PCR; TCRdb's version includes in-frame clones alone and lacks a portion of them. The sample yields 250,000 to 350,000 clones, about nine tenths seen once. The material sequenced was peripheral blood. The receptors were gathered from a woman aged 55-69 years with acute or convalescent COVID-19.

The V call is TRBV6-2 or TRBV6-3, the J call TRBJ1-5; the match to TRBD1 covers 7 bases. CDR1 MNHEY and CDR2 SVGEGT come from the germline V gene. J gave up 5 bases and V 5 bases, and 6 bases lay outside the gene matches. The CDR3 consists of 14 residues. The DNA for the CDR3 is TGTGCCAGCAGTCGGGACAGCGGATATCAGCCCCAGCATTTT. Translating it yields CASSRDSGYQPQHF.

The rearrangement links TRBV9 to TRBJ2-1; TRBD2 aligns across 7 bases. With 3 bases clipped from V and 2 bases from J, the junction kept 5 bases outside the gene matches. The CDR3 is 15 residues long. Germline-derived CDR1 and CDR2 are SGDLS and YYNGEE. CDR3 sequence: CASSAGTIPYNEQFF. For the CDR3, the DNA is TGTGCCAGCAGCGCCGGGACTATACCCTACAATGAGCAGTTCTTC.

This chain joins TRBV15 and TRBJ2-3, with D possibly TRBD2 on 6 matching bases. V lost 6 bases, J lost 0 bases, and 13 bases lay in between. The germline gives CDR1 LNHNV, CDR2 YYDKDF (reference sequence). CDR3 length: 15 residues. Here the CDR3 reads CATRRGGASTDTQYF. The CDR3 DNA follows: TGTGCCACCAGGCGGGGCGGGGCTAGCACAGATACGCAGTATTTT.

The V gene is TRBV7-3, the J gene TRBJ1-1, with D unclear. The V end lost 0 bases, the J end lost 4 bases, and 12 bases lay between the germline ends. CDR1 is SGHTA, CDR2 FQGTGA, per germline. This CDR3 has 15 amino acids. The CDR3 DNA reads as TGTGCCAGCAGCTTAACAGACGAAGCGTCCACTGAAGCTTTCTTT. Translated, it gives CASSLTDEASTEAFF.

The chain carries TRBV5-1 and TRBJ1-6, with 8 bases aligning to TRBD1. The V gene end was trimmed by 1 base and the J gene end by 6 bases; junction bases not matched to a gene: 3. Germline values: CDR1 SGHRS, CDR2 YFSETQ. This CDR3 contains 15 residues. The CDR3 protein is CASSLTQGGNSPLHF. The CDR3 DNA sequence: TGCGCCAGCAGCTTGACACAGGGGGGTAATTCACCCCTCCACTTT.

The chain's CDR3 is CASSLPRDRGRDTQYF. The CDR3 DNA reads TGTGCCAGCAGCCTCCCGCGGGACAGGGGGCGAGATACGCAGTATTTT. The V gene is TRBV5-8, the J gene TRBJ2-3; 12 bases fit TRBD1. The junction had 8 bases not matched to a gene; V was cut back by 4 bases and J by 5 bases. CDR3 length: 16 residues. The V gene's germline CDR1 is SGHTS and CDR2 YDEGEE.

The chain joins TRBV6-1 to TRBJ2-7; D might be TRBD2 (6 bases). Looked up from germline, CDR1 is MNHNS and CDR2 is SASEGT. Trimming stripped 3 bases from V and 5 bases from J, with 20 bases between. The CDR3 extends over 16 amino acids. This CDR3 is CASSELEGQGDHEQYF. The DNA for the CDR3 is TGTGCCAGCAGTGAGTTGGAGGGGCAGGGAGATCACGAGCAGTACTTC.